Presented here are 21 T cell receptor beta chains from one specimen sequenced in a study of T cell repertoires in cytomegalovirus infection. Each CDR3 protein gets one entry after TCRdb re-called the reads with MiXCR. Among under 350,000 distinct CDR3 sequences listed, over 7.5% were seen once. The specimen was PBMCs. These receptors all come from a human donor in good health (CMV status not recorded). Some clones in this sample may be carry-over from other donors' samples.

This clonotype was seen many times. The chain joins TRBV20-1 to TRBJ2-3, with TRBD2 matching over 15 bases. With 6 bases clipped from V and 7 bases from J, the junction kept 11 bases outside the gene matches. The CDR3 loop spans 16 amino acids. Germline loops: CDR1 DFQATT, CDR2 SNEGSKA (reference sequence). CDR3 loop: CSAISWTSGGANTQYF. Here the CDR3 DNA reads TGCAGTGCCATATCTTGGACTAGCGGGGGGGCGAATACGCAGTATTTT.

At least ten counts were recorded for this clonotype. CDR3 coding DNA: TGTGCCAGCACGTTGCTCCCGACAGGGGGCGCCTACGAGCAGTACTTC. Protein sequence: CASTLLPTGGAYEQYF. V is TRBV7-2 and J is TRBJ2-7; 10 bases agree with TRBD1. Germline V gene data show CDR1 as SGHTA and CDR2 as FQGNSA. This CDR3 is 16 amino acids long. Germline trimming cut 7 bases from V and 2 bases from J; bases unmatched to any gene: 11.

This clonotype occurred many times. The rearrangement links TRBV6-6 to TRBJ1-5; D remains ambiguous. Germline CDR1 is MNHNY and CDR2 is SVGAGI (reference sequence). There are 13 residues in the CDR3. The germline V and J ends were trimmed by 2 bases and 0 bases, with 2 bases remaining between them. The CDR3 spells CASSYDSNQPQHF. CDR3 nucleotides: TGTGCCAGCAGTTACGATAGCAATCAGCCCCAGCATTTT.

This clonotype was detected ten times or more. V is TRBV7-9 and J is TRBJ1-2, with D unresolved. V dropped 2 bases and J dropped 1 base, with 5 bases sitting between them. Germline values: CDR1 SEHNR, CDR2 FQNEAQ (reference sequence). The CDR3 runs to 13 residues. Here the CDR3 DNA reads TGTGCCAGCAGCTTAATCAGTAACTATGGCTACACCTTC. Protein product: CASSLISNYGYTF.

This chain uses TRBV5-1 with TRBJ2-3; 10 positions agree with TRBD2. The CDR3 loop spans 15 amino acids. V shed 3 bases, J shed 3 bases, and the junction held 4 bases outside the gene matches. Germline V CDR1 and CDR2: SGHRS, YFSETQ. CDR3 nucleotides: TGCGCCAGCAGCTCCGGGACTAGCGAAACAGATACGCAGTATTTT. This gives the protein CASSSGTSETDTQYF.

Written as DNA, the CDR3 is TGTGCAAAAGACAGGGATTCGTTCTACGAGCAGTACTTC. This translates into CAKDRDSFYEQYF. The rearrangement links TRBV12-5 to TRBJ2-7; 7 bases agree with TRBD1. This CDR3 has 13 amino acids. Germline V gene sequence: CDR1 LGHNT, CDR2 FRNRAP.

The V gene is TRBV7-2, the J gene TRBJ1-3; D not resolved. Germline V gene data show CDR1 as SGHTA and CDR2 as FQGNSA. Trimming left V 5 bases short and J 1 base short, with 18 bases between. The CDR3 has 17 amino acids. CDR3 in DNA: TGTGCCAGCAGCCCACCCCCCCGGGGTTTTTCTGGAAACACCATATATTTT. This translates into CASSPPPRGFSGNTIYF.

This clonotype was counted many times. The rearrangement joins TRBV7-9 to TRBJ1-2, with 7 bases that match TRBD1. The CDR3 runs to 15 residues. V was clipped by 1 base and J by 1 base; unmatched bases: 3. The germline V gene encodes CDR1 SEHNR and CDR2 FQNEAQ (reference sequence). The CDR3 bases are TGTGCCAGCAGCTTAGAGGGACAGAATAACTATGGCTACACCTTC. Its protein product is CASSLEGQNNYGYTF. The whole variable domain, filled in from reference TRBV7-9 and TRBJ1-2, reads DTGVSQNPRHKITKRGQNVTFRCDPISEHNRLYWYRQTLGQGPEFLTYFQNEAQLEKSRLLSDRFSAERPKGSFSTLEIQRTEQGDSAMYLCASSLEGQNNYGYTFGSGTRLTVV.

Many counts were recorded for this clonotype. This chain joins TRBV6-2 or TRBV6-3 and TRBJ1-1, with D perhaps matching TRBD1 (5 bases). Between the trimmed V and J ends, which lost 5 bases and 4 bases, there was a span of 14 bases. Per the germline V gene, CDR1 is MNHEY and CDR2 is SVGEGT. The CDR3 totals 14 residues. The CDR3 sequence is CASSPPRGSTEAFF. The CDR3 nucleotides read TGTGCCAGCAGTCCCCCCCGGGGGAGCACTGAAGCTTTCTTT.

The gene calls are TRBV6-1 and TRBJ2-3, with D possibly being TRBD2 (6 bases). The CDR3 has 15 amino acids. The germline gives CDR1 MNHNS, CDR2 SASEGT. V lost 5 bases and J 0 bases, leaving 12 bases between the germline ends. In nucleotides, the CDR3 is TGTGCCAGCAGTCCTGTACTAGCCAGCACAGATACGCAGTATTTT. Residues: CASSPVLASTDTQYF.

This clonotype showed up many times. The gene calls are TRBV7-3 and TRBJ2-3; tentative D call: TRBD1 (6 bases). The CDR3 extends over 18 amino acids. Germline-derived CDR1 and CDR2 are SGHTA and FQGTGA. The V end was cut by 0 bases, the J end by 2 bases, with 18 bases between. The CDR3 nucleotides read TGTGCCAGCAGCTTAACGAAGGGAAGGGGGTTCGCCACAGATACGCAGTATTTT. Protein product: CASSLTKGRGFATDTQYF.

This clonotype was seen ten or more times. The chain joins TRBV7-2 to TRBJ2-2, with D uncertain. The V gene lost 5 bases and the J gene lost 7 bases, with 11 bases spanning the gap. CDR3 length: 13 residues. Germline CDR1 is SGHTA and CDR2 is FQGNSA. CDR3 nucleotide sequence: TGTGCCAGCAGCCCCCCCCCGGACGGGGAGCTGTTTTTT. Translated, it gives CASSPPPDGELFF.

This clonotype was recorded a few times. J is TRBJ1-6 and V is TRBV28; D is unclear. This CDR3 region has 15 residues. Germline V lookup: CDR1 MDHEN, CDR2 SYDVKM. Deletions cut 5 bases from V and 8 bases from J, with 16 bases between. Written as DNA, the CDR3 is TGTGCCAGCAGTCATCACGGCATACTACATTCACCCCTCCACTTT. It specifies CASSHHGILHSPLHF.

This clonotype was picked up a small number of times. The chain recombines TRBV28 with TRBJ1-4; the D is unclear. V was cut by 6 bases and J by 7 bases, with 21 bases left in between. The CDR3 runs to 16 residues. Germline V gene sequence: CDR1 MDHEN, CDR2 SYDVKM. The CDR3 loop is CASSILSPIGGEKLFF. Here the CDR3 DNA reads TGTGCCAGCAGCATCCTGAGTCCCATCGGCGGTGAAAAACTGTTTTTT. Looking up the rest from reference TRBV28 and TRBJ1-4 gives the full variable domain: DVKVTQSSRYLVKRTGEKVFLECVQDMDHENMFWYRQDPGLGLRLIYFSYDVKMKEKGDIPEGYSVSREKKERFSLILESASTNQTSMYLCASSILSPIGGEKLFFGSGTQLSVL.

The chain couples TRBV7-9 to TRBJ2-7; possibly TRBD2 for D (6 bases). V lost 5 bases to trimming and J lost 1 base, with 15 bases between them. CDR1 and CDR2 from the germline V gene are SEHNR and FQNEAQ (reference sequence). The CDR3 runs 15 residues. Here the CDR3 DNA reads TGTGCCAGCAGCGCCGGGACTCGTGGGTCCTACGAGCAGTACTTC. Its translation is CASSAGTRGSYEQYF.

This clonotype has ten or more counts. The V and J genes are TRBV10-3 and TRBJ2-3; maybe TRBD1 (5 bases). The CDR3 consists of 13 residues. The germline gives CDR1 ENHRY, CDR2 SYGVKD. Trimming stripped 7 bases from V and 5 bases from J, with 13 bases between. The CDR3 nucleotides read TGTGCCATCACCCAAGGGGCGAGAGATACGCAGTATTTT. Translated: CAITQGARDTQYF.

This clonotype occurred many times. V gene TRBV7-2 combines with J gene TRBJ2-1; D possibly corresponds to TRBD2 (5 bases). The CDR3 contains 15 residues. V lost 5 bases and J lost 9, with 20 bases in between. Germline values: CDR1 SGHTA, CDR2 FQGNSA. The CDR3 reads CASSPWTNSLAEQFF. The CDR3 DNA is TGTGCCAGCAGCCCGTGGACCAACTCTCTAGCTGAGCAGTTCTTC.

There are many counts of this clonotype. The chain employs TRBV7-2 and TRBJ1-2; D gene ambiguous. The germline gives CDR1 SGHTA, CDR2 FQGNSA. Trimming removed 5 bases at V and 2 bases at J, with 12 bases between. CDR3 length: 14 residues. The CDR3 sequence is CASSNPDWNYGYTF. The CDR3 nucleotides are TGTGCCAGCAGCAATCCGGACTGGAACTATGGCTACACCTTC.

V usage is TRBV7-9 and J usage is TRBJ2-7; no clear D. Trimming pared 3 bases from V and 5 bases from J, leaving 5 bases between. The CDR3 extends over 11 amino acids. CDR1 SEHNR and CDR2 FQNEAQ come from the germline V gene (reference sequence). The CDR3 sequence: CASSFQDEQYF. The CDR3 DNA reads TGTGCCAGCAGCTTTCAAGACGAGCAGTACTTC.

CDR3 loop: CASSQGGLAGTYNEQFF. The CDR3 DNA sequence: TGCGCCAGCAGCCAAGGTGGACTAGCGGGGACCTACAATGAGCAGTTCTTC. The chain employs TRBV4-3 and TRBJ2-1, with 12 bases identical to TRBD2. The J segment lost 2 bases and the V segment lost 1 base, leaving 3 bases of the junction unmatched. Germline CDR1 is LGHNA and CDR2 is YSLEER. CDR3 size: 17 residues.

Many counts were recorded for this clonotype. This rearrangement joins TRBV12-3 or TRBV12-4 to TRBJ1-1, with 7 bases identical to TRBD1. The J segment lost 3 bases and the V segment lost 5 bases, leaving 12 bases of the junction unmatched. There are 16 residues in the CDR3. The CDR3 DNA sequence: TGTGCCAGCAGTGATGGGAACAGGGGAAGAGACACTGAAGCTTTCTTT. Translating gives CASSDGNRGRDTEAFF.